The sequence of this TCR beta chain was determined in a study of OX40 agonist ivuxolimab in advanced cancers. Overall study context: Ivuxolimab is an agonistic anti-OX40 (CD134) antibody, and patients were treated with it.

The data were produced by immunoSEQ multiplex PCR, yet TCRdb's version contains in-frame clones alone and is incomplete. The sample shows approximately 100,000 clones, about nine tenths of them seen only once. Notes on this clone: The antigen is unknown.

Findings and caveats of the study: Both CD4+ and CD8+ T cell populations in blood had undergone clonal expansion by week 6 at 0.1 to 3.0 mg/kg.

The source of this sequence is an adult with an advanced solid tumor such as melanoma, head and neck, liver or kidney cancer. The sample in question was CD4+ or CD8+ T cells sorted from blood, obtained in a trial of the OX40 agonist ivuxolimab.

The CDR3 spells CSAPISGEQFF. The CDR3, as DNA: TGCAGTGCTCCGATTAGCGGTGAGCAGTTCTTC. This chain joins TRBV20-1 and TRBJ2-1; TRBD2 might be the D (6 bases). Germline loops: CDR1 DFQATT, CDR2 SNEGSKA (reference sequence). CDR3 length: 11 amino acids. Deletions cut 5 bases from V and 9 bases from J, with 11 bases between.